The sequence of this TCR beta chain was determined in a study of T-cell reconstitution after alpha-beta-depleted transplantation in children. Points from the study as a whole: Alpha-beta T cells about two months after transplant reportedly derived from several hundred expanded graft clones. Surviving recipient T cells and thymic progenitors accounted for the high day-60 TCRbeta diversity observed in some patients. Newly made T cells mostly supplied T-cell counts and diversity one year after transplant.

This clonotype has at least ten counts. Its target is unknown. CDR3 length: 17 amino acids. The J segment lost 6 bases and the V segment lost 4 bases, leaving 12 bases of the junction unmatched. A library of TCRbeta sequences, prepared with unique molecular identifiers, was generated. From the PCR reads, TCRdb called clonotypes with MiXCR, one entry per CDR3 protein. The sample includes some 350,000 distinct CDR3 sequences, 15% to 20% of them seen just once. The V and J genes are TRBV12-3 or TRBV12-4 and TRBJ1-4, with 9 bases that match TRBD1. The clonotype was recovered from a male patient aged 2-10 years who had a stem cell transplant for acute lymphoblastic leukemia, so the T cells may come from the graft donor. The sequences come from PBMCs, mostly from graft donor cells, collected 360 days after TCRalphabeta/CD19-depleted stem cell transplant. CDR3 nucleotide sequence: TGTGCCAGCAGTTCCCTCTTACAGGGGGCTTCCCATGAAAAACTGTTTTTT. It encodes CASSSLLQGASHEKLFF.